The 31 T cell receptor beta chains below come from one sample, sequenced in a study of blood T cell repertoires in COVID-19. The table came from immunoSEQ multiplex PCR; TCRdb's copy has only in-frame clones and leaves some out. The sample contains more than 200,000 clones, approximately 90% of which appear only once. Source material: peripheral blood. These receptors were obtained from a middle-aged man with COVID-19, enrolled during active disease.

Here the CDR3 DNA reads TGTGCCAGCAGTCGACAGCTTAACTATGGCTACACCTTC. Amino acid sequence: CASSRQLNYGYTF. V is TRBV6-5 and J is TRBJ1-2, with a tentative D call TRBD1 (5 bases). The V and J ends lost 5 bases and 1 base respectively, with 8 bases between them. This CDR3 is 13 amino acids long. Germline V gene sequence: CDR1 MNHEY, CDR2 SVGAGI.

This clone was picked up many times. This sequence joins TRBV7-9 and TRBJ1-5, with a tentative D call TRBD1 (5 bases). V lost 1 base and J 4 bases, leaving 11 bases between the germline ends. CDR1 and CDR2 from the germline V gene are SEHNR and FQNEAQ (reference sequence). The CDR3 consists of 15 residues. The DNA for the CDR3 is TGTGCCAGCAGCTTAGGCCAAAGGGGAAATCAGCCCCAGCATTTT. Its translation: CASSLGQRGNQPQHF.

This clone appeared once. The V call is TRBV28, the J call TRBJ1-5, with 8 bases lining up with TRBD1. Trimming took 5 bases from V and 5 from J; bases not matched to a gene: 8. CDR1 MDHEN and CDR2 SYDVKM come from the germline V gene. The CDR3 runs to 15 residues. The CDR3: CASSPGQGPYQPQHF. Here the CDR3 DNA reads TGTGCCAGCAGTCCAGGACAGGGTCCATATCAGCCCCAGCATTTT. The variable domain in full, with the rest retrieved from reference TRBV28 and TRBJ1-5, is DVKVTQSSRYLVKRTGEKVFLECVQDMDHENMFWYRQDPGLGLRLIYFSYDVKMKEKGDIPEGYSVSREKKERFSLILESASTNQTSMYLCASSPGQGPYQPQHFGDGTRLSIL.

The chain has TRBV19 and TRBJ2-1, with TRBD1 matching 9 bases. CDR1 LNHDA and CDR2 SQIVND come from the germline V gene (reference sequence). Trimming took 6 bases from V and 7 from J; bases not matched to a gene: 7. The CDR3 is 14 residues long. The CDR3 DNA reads TGTGCCAGTAGGGTACAGGGGGCACGAAATGAGCAGTTCTTC. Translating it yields CASRVQGARNEQFF.

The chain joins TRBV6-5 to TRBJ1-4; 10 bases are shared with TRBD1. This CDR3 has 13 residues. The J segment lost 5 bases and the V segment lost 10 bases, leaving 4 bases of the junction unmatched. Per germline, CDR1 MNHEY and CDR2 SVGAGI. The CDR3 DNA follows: TGTGCCACCGACAGGGGGCGGAATGAAAAACTGTTTTTT. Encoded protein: CATDRGRNEKLFF.

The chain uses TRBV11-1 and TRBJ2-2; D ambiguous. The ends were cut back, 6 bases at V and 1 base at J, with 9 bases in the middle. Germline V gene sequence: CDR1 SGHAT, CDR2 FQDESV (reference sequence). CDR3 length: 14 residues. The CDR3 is CASRPQENTGELFF. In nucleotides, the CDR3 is TGTGCCAGCAGACCGCAGGAGAACACCGGGGAGCTGTTTTTT.

CDR3: CASSLVPGTGASQDTGELFF. CDR3 in DNA: TGTGCCAGCAGTTTAGTTCCCGGGACAGGGGCCTCCCAGGACACCGGGGAGCTGTTTTTT. The chain carries TRBV27 and TRBJ2-2, with TRBD1 matching 10 bases. V dropped 2 bases and J dropped 3; count of bases not matched to a gene: 15. CDR1 and CDR2 from the germline V gene are MNHEY and SMNVEV (reference sequence). This CDR3 spans 20 amino acids.

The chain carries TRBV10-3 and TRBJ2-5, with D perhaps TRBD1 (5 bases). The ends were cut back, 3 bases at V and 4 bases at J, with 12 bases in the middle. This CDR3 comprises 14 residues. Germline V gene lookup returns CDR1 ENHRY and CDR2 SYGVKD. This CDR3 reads CAISEGRRGETQYF. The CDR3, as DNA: TGTGCCATCAGTGAAGGTCGAAGGGGAGAGACCCAGTACTTC.

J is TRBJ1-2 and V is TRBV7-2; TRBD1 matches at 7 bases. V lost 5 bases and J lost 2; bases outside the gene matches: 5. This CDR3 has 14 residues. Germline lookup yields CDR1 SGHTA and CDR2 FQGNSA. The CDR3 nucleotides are TGTGCCAGCAGCCCGACAGGGTCCAACTATGGCTACACCTTC. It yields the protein CASSPTGSNYGYTF.

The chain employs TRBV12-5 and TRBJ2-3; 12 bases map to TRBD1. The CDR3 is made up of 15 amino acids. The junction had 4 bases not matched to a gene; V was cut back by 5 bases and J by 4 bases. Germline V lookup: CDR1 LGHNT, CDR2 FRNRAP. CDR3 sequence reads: CASGRGQGAPDTQYF. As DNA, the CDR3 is TGTGCTAGTGGTAGGGGACAGGGGGCCCCAGATACGCAGTATTTT.

CDR3 sequence reads: CASSRTGNQPQHF. Here the CDR3 DNA reads TGTGCCAGCAGCCGGACAGGGAATCAGCCCCAGCATTTT. J is TRBJ1-5 and V is TRBV7-2; 8 bases are a match to TRBD1. V trimming: 5 bases; J trimming: 4 bases; junction bases outside the gene matches: 1. The CDR3 loop spans 13 amino acids. Germline V gene sequence: CDR1 SGHTA, CDR2 FQGNSA.

The CDR3 is CASSAGVSGDTQYF. As DNA, the CDR3 is TGTGCCAGCAGCGCCGGGGTGTCGGGGGATACGCAGTATTTT. V gene TRBV11-2 combines with J gene TRBJ2-3; tentative D call: TRBD2 (5 bases). This CDR3 is 14 amino acids long. The germline gives CDR1 SGHAT, CDR2 FQNNGV. Trimming cost V 5 bases and J 6 bases, with 15 bases left between them.

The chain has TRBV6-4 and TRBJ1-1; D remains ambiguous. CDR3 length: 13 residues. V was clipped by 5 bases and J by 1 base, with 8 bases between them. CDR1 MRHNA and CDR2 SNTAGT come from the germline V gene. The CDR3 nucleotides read TGTGCCAGCAGTAAGGAGGAGAACACTGAAGCTTTCTTT. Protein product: CASSKEENTEAFF.

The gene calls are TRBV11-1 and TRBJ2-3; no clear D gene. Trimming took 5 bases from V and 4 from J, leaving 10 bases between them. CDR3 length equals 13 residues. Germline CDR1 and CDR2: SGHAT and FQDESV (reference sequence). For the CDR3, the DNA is TGTGCCAGCAGCCACCCCCCGGCAGATACGCAGTATTTT. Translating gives CASSHPPADTQYF.

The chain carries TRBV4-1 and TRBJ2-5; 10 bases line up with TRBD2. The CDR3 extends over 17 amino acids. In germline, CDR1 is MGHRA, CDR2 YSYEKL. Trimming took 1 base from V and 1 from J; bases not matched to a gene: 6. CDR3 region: CASSQGPSGGLQETQYF. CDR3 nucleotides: TGCGCCAGCAGCCAAGGTCCTAGCGGGGGCCTCCAAGAGACCCAGTACTTC.

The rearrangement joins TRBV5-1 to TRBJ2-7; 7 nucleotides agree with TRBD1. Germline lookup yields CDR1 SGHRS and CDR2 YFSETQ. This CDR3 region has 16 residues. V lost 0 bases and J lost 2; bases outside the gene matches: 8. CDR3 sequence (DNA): TGCGCCAGCAGCTTGGTCTCGGGACAGCCCGCCTACGAGCAGTACTTC. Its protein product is CASSLVSGQPAYEQYF.

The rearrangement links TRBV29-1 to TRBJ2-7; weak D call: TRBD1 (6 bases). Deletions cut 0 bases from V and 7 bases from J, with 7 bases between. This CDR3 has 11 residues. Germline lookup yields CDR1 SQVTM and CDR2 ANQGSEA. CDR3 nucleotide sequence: TGCAGCGTTGAAGATCAGGGGGAGCAGTACTTC. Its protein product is CSVEDQGEQYF.

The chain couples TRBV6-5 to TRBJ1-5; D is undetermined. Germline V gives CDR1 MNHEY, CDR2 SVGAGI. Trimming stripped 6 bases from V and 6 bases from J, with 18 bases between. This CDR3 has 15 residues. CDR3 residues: CASSLGPGLGQPQHF. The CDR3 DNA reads TGTGCCAGCAGCCTTGGACCGGGGTTGGGTCAGCCCCAGCATTTT.

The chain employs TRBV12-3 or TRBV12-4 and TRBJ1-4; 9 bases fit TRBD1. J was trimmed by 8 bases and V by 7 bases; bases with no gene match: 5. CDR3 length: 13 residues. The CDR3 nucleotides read TGTGCCAGCACCGGACAGGGGCGCGAAAAACTGTTTTTT. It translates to CASTGQGREKLFF.

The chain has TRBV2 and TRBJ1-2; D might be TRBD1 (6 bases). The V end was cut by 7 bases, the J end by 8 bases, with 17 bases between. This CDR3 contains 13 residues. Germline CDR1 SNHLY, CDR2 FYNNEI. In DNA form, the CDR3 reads TGTGCCAGCAAATCGGACAGCCCCTACGGCTACACCTTC. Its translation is CASKSDSPYGYTF.

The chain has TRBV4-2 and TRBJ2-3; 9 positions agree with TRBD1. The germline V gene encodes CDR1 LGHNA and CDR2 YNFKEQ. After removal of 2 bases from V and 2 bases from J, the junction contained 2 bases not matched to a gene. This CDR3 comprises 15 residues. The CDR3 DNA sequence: TGTGCCAGCAGCCAAAGACAGGGGGACACAGATACGCAGTATTTT. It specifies CASSQRQGDTDTQYF.

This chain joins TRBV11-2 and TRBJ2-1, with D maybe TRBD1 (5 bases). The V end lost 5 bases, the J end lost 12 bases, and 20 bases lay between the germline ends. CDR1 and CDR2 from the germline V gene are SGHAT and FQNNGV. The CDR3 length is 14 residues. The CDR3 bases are TGTGCCAGCAGCCCCAGGACATCTACAGCGTGGCAGTTCTTC. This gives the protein CASSPRTSTAWQFF.

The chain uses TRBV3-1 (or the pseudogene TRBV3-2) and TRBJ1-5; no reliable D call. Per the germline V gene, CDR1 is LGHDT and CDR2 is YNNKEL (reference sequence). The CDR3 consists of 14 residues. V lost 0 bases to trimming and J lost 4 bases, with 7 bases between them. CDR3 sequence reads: CASSQDQRNQPQHF. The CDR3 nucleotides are TGTGCCAGCAGCCAAGATCAGCGAAATCAGCCCCAGCATTTT.

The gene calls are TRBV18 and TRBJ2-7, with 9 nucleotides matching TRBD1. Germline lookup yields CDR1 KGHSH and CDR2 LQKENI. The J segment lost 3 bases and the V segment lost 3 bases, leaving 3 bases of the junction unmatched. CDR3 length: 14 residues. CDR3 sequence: CASSPPDRGYEQYF. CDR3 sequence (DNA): TGTGCCAGCTCACCCCCGGACAGGGGCTACGAGCAGTACTTC.

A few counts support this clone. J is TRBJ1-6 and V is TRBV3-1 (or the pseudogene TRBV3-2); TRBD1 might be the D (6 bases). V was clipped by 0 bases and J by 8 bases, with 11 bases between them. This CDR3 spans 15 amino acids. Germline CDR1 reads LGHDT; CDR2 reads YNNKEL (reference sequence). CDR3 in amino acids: CASSQDIQGYSPLHF. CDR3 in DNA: TGTGCCAGCAGCCAAGATATACAGGGTTATTCACCCCTCCACTTT.

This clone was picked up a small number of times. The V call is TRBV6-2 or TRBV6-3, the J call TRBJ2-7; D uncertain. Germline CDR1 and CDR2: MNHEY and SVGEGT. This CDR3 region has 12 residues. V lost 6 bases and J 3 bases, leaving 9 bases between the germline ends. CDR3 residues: CASSREDYEQYF. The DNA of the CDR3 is TGTGCCAGCAGCCGTGAGGACTACGAGCAGTACTTC.

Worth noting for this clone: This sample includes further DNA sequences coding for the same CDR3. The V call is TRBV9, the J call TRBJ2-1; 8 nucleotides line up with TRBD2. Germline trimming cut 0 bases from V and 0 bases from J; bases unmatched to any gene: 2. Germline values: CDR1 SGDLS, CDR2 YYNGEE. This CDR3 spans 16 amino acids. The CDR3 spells CASSVEAGVSYNEQFF. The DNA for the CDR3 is TGTGCCAGCAGCGTAGAAGCGGGAGTCTCCTACAATGAGCAGTTCTTC.

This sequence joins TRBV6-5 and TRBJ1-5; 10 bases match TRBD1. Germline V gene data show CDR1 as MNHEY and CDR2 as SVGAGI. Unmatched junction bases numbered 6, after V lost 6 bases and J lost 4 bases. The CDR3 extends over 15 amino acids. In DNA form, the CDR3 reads TGTGCCAGCAGCAGACAGGGGGCAGGAAATCAGCCCCAGCATTTT. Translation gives CASSRQGAGNQPQHF.

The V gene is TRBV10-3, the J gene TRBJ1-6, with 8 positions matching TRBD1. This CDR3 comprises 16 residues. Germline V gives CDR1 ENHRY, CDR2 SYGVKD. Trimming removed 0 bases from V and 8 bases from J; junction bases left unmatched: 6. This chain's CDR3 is CAISESKAGGDSPLHF. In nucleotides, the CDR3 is TGTGCCATCAGTGAGTCGAAGGCAGGGGGCGATTCACCCCTCCACTTT.

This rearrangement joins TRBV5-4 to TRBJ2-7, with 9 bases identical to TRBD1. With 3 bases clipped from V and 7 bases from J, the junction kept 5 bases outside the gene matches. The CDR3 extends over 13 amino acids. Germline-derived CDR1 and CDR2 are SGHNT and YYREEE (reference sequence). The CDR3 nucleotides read TGTGCCAGCAGCTGGGACAGGGCGGGAGAGCAGTACTTC. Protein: CASSWDRAGEQYF.

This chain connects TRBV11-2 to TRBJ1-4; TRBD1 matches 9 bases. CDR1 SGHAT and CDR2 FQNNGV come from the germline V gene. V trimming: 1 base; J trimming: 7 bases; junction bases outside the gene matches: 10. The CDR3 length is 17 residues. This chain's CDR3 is CASSLGRSGTGTEKLFF. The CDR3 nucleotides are TGTGCCAGCAGCTTAGGGCGGTCGGGGACAGGGACTGAAAAACTGTTTTTT.